The T cell receptor beta chain described here comes from a study of radiotherapy plus CTLA-4 blockade in lung cancer. Clones were read by immunoSEQ multiplex PCR, and TCRdb kept only the in-frame ones, dropping some. Of roughly 78,000 clones in the sample, around four fifths were seen once. It was focal radiation plus CTLA-4 blockade with ipilimumab that patients with chemo-refractory metastatic non-small-cell lung cancer received. Germline V gene data show CDR1 as SGHNT and CDR2 as YENEEA. The CDR3 totals 14 residues. The material was peripheral blood, obtained from a patient treated with radiotherapy plus ipilimumab. The chain links TRBV11-3 to TRBJ2-5, with D unclear. The tail of the sequence fits TRBJ2-7 better, so the J call may be wrong. This TCR derives from a human donor with non-small cell lung cancer who had a complete response to radiotherapy plus ipilimumab. The CDR3 loop is CASSPSSGSYEQYF. In nucleotides, the CDR3 is TGTGCCAGCAGTCCCTCGAGTGGCTCCTACGAGCAGTACTTC.